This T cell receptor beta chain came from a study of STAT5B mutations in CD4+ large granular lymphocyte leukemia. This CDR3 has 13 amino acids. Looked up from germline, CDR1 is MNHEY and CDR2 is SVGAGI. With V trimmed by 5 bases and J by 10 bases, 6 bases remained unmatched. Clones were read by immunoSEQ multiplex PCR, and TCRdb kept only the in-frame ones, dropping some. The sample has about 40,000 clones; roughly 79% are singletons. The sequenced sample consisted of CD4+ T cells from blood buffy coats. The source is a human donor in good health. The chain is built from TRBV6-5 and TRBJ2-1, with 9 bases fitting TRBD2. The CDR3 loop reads CASSRGGAKEQFF. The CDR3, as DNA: TGTGCCAGCAGTCGCGGGGGGGCCAAGGAGCAGTTCTTC.